What follows are 18 T cell receptor beta chains derived from one specimen sequenced in a study of T cells in localized non-small cell lung cancer. Clones were sequenced by immunoSEQ multiplex PCR, and TCRdb holds only the in-frame ones, with some missing. The sample includes 4,000 to 4,500 clones, roughly 23% of them seen just once. The source was lung tumor tissue, collected before any cancer treatment. The receptors shown here come from a male donor aged 60 or older with stage I lung adenocarcinoma.

In its sample, this clone was seen a few times. The chain is built from TRBV6-8 and TRBJ2-7; 8 bases align to TRBD1. This CDR3 region has 14 residues. J gave up 4 bases and V 5 bases, and 7 bases lay outside the gene matches. Germline-derived CDR1 and CDR2 are MNHGY and SAAAGT. The CDR3 loop reads CASSGPGTGYEQYF. DNA for the CDR3: TGTGCCAGCAGTGGCCCCGGGACAGGTTACGAGCAGTACTTC.

By share of the sample, this clone is medium-sized. CDR3 sequence: CASSEAPGGFGSEQYF. CDR3 bases read: TGTGCCAGCAGTGAAGCTCCGGGGGGTTTTGGGTCCGAGCAGTAC. The V and J genes are TRBV6-1 and TRBJ2-7, with 7 bases that match TRBD2. The CDR3 end falls 1 residue outside the read, so it is completed with the germline J gene. The J segment lost 6 bases and the V segment lost 0 bases, leaving 11 bases of the junction unmatched. This CDR3 is built from 16 residues. Germline CDR1 MNHNS, CDR2 SASEGT.

Only a few counts were recorded for this clone. The V call is TRBV5-1, the J call TRBJ1-2, with 8 bases fitting TRBD1. The junction had 8 bases not matched to a gene; V was cut back by 2 bases and J by 5 bases. The CDR3 is 15 residues long. The germline V gene encodes CDR1 SGHRS and CDR2 YFSETQ. CDR3 sequence reads: CASSLVRNRGYGYTF. The CDR3 DNA is TGCGCCAGCAGCTTAGTAAGGAACAGGGGGTATGGCTACACCTTC.

This chain uses TRBV18 with TRBJ1-1; D is possibly TRBD1 (6 bases). Trimming took off 6 bases at V and 1 base at J, with 9 bases between the two ends. Germline values: CDR1 KGHSH, CDR2 LQKENI. This CDR3 is 13 amino acids long. The CDR3 bases are TGTGCCAGCTCGCCGGGACAGAACACTGAAGCTTTCTTT. Its translation is CASSPGQNTEAFF.

This clone was counted once. This chain joins TRBV6-8 and TRBJ2-3, with unresolved D. CDR1 and CDR2 from the germline V gene are MNHGY and SAAAGT. CDR3 size: 13 residues. V lost 5 bases, J lost 0 bases, and 6 bases lay in between. CDR3 amino acids: CASSRASTDTQYF. CDR3 in DNA: TGTGCCAGCAGTAGGGCTAGCACAGATACGCAGTATTTT.

A few counts support this clone. The chain carries TRBV11-3 and TRBJ2-2; weak D call: TRBD1 (6 bases). Trimming took off 5 bases at V and 2 bases at J, with 15 bases between the two ends. The V gene's germline CDR1 is SGHNT and CDR2 YENEEA. This CDR3 contains 16 residues. The CDR3 coding sequence is TGTGCCAGCAGCCCACGGTGGACAGAAAACACCGGGGAGCTGTTTTTT. This translates into CASSPRWTENTGELFF.

This rearrangement joins TRBV14 to TRBJ2-1; no firm D call. Trimming shortened V by 0 bases and J by 4 bases, and 13 bases separated the two germline ends. Looked up from germline, CDR1 is SGHDN and CDR2 is FVKESK. The CDR3 has 16 residues. CDR3 residues: CASSQDRFVRYNEQFF. Written as DNA, the CDR3 is TGTGCCAGCAGCCAAGATAGGTTCGTTAGGTACAATGAGCAGTTCTTC.

This clone is judged large. The genes are TRBV19 and TRBJ1-1, with 7 bases matching TRBD1. CDR1 LNHDA and CDR2 SQIVND come from the germline V gene (reference sequence). The CDR3 totals 13 residues. Losses at the gene ends were 6 bases for V and 1 base for J; bases not matched to a gene: 2. The CDR3 spells CASRWDRNTEAFF. DNA for the CDR3: TGTGCCAGTAGATGGGACAGGAACACTGAAGCTTTCTTT.

The chain has TRBV19 and TRBJ1-2, with 7 nucleotides matching TRBD1. V trimming: 5 bases; J trimming: 8 bases; junction bases outside the gene matches: 8. Germline V lookup: CDR1 LNHDA, CDR2 SQIVND (reference sequence). The CDR3 has 13 amino acids. CDR3 amino acids: CASSLTGVFGYTF. The DNA for the CDR3 is TGTGCCAGTAGTTTAACAGGGGTTTTCGGCTACACCTTC. Combining the CDR3 with reference TRBV19 and TRBJ1-2 gives the whole variable domain DGGITQSPKYLFRKEGQNVTLSCEQNLNHDAMYWYRQDPGQGLRLIYYSQIVNDFQKGDIAEGYSVSREKKESFPLTVTSAQKNPTAFYLCASSLTGVFGYTFGSGTRLTVV.

This clone is labeled medium-sized. The J gene is TRBJ2-2, the V gene TRBV6-8, with 7 bases that match TRBD1. V shed 10 bases and J 3 bases; nucleotides not matched to a gene: 11. The CDR3 contains 15 residues. Germline V CDR1 and CDR2: MNHGY, SAAAGT. CDR3 nucleotide sequence: TGTGCCATCAGCGCGGACAGGAGTTACACCGGGGAGCTGTTTTTT. It encodes CAISADRSYTGELFF.

In its sample, this clone was seen a few times. The V gene is TRBV11-3, the J gene TRBJ1-1; 8 positions agree with TRBD1. After removal of 5 bases from V and 8 bases from J, the junction contained 10 bases not matched to a gene. The CDR3 has 14 amino acids. The germline CDR1 and CDR2 sequences are SGHNT and YENEEA. The CDR3 nucleotides are TGTGCCAGCAGCCCGCAGGGGGCGATAACCGAAGCTTTCTTT. Protein sequence: CASSPQGAITEAFF.

This clone is labeled medium-sized. The gene calls are TRBV11-3 and TRBJ1-2; D possibly corresponds to TRBD1 (5 bases). The germline V gene has CDR1 SGHNT and CDR2 YENEEA. Trimming took 2 bases from V and 8 from J, leaving 27 bases between them. This CDR3 is 18 amino acids long. CDR3 region: CASSLRQPVLGGTAGYTF. Written as DNA, the CDR3 is TGTGCCAGCAGCTTAAGGCAGCCGGTGTTGGGGGGTACTGCGGGCTACACCTTC.

The rearrangement links TRBV5-1 to TRBJ2-5, with 11 bases that match TRBD2. V was pared by 4 bases and J by 2 bases, with 10 bases of the junction left unmatched. This CDR3 has 17 amino acids. Germline CDR1 SGHRS, CDR2 YFSETQ. The CDR3 nucleotides are TGCGCCAGCAGCCGCCTATCTAGCGGGGGGAAACAAGAGACCCAGTACTTC. Translating gives CASSRLSSGGKQETQYF.

This chain joins TRBV19 and TRBJ2-7, with D possibly matching TRBD2 (7 bases). Per germline, CDR1 LNHDA and CDR2 SQIVND (reference sequence). This CDR3 comprises 12 residues. Trimming cost V 9 bases and J 7 bases, with 16 bases left between them. Here the CDR3 DNA reads TGTGCCAGCCTTAACAGGGAGGGAGAGCAGTACTTC. Its translation: CASLNREGEQYF. The full variable domain, its missing parts supplied by reference TRBV19 and TRBJ2-7, is DGGITQSPKYLFRKEGQNVTLSCEQNLNHDAMYWYRQDPGQGLRLIYYSQIVNDFQKGDIAEGYSVSREKKESFPLTVTSAQKNPTAFYLCASLNREGEQYFGPGTRLTVT.

V usage is TRBV23-1 and J usage is TRBJ1-6, with D maybe TRBD1 (5 bases). TRBV23-1 is marked as an open reading frame, function uncertain. Trimming took 6 bases from V and 7 from J, leaving 10 bases between them. This CDR3 is built from 13 residues. This CDR3 is CASSQQANSPLHF. The DNA for the CDR3 is TGCGCCAGCAGCCAACAGGCGAATTCACCCCTCCACTTT.

In its sample, this clone was seen a few times. The J gene is TRBJ2-7, the V gene TRBV6-1; a possible D gene is TRBD1 (9 bases). Trimming took 0 bases from V and 3 from J, leaving 18 bases between them. Germline loops: CDR1 MNHNS, CDR2 SASEGT. The length of the CDR3 is 17 residues. The CDR3 region is CASSEARGGTGFYEQYF. The CDR3 bases are TGTGCCAGCAGTGAAGCTCGGGGGGGGACAGGGTTCTACGAGCAGTACTTC.

This chain links TRBV19 with TRBJ1-5, with D hard to call. Germline CDR1 and CDR2: LNHDA and SQIVND (reference sequence). The V gene lost 6 bases and the J gene lost 6 bases, with 21 bases spanning the gap. This CDR3 has 16 residues. CDR3: CASSARERQVRQPQHF. The CDR3 DNA reads TGTGCCAGTAGCGCAAGAGAGAGGCAGGTGCGTCAGCCCCAGCATTTT.

The V and J genes are TRBV14 and TRBJ2-6; D unclear. Germline V gene sequence: CDR1 SGHDN, CDR2 FVKESK. The ends were cut back, 4 bases at V and 6 bases at J, with 10 bases in the middle. CDR3 length: 14 amino acids. DNA for the CDR3: TGTGCCAGCAGCCCCGGAATCGAGGCCAACGTCCTGACTTTC. This codes for CASSPGIEANVLTF.